This TCR beta chain appears in the sequencing data of a study of blood T cells in healthy people across ages (dated by TCRdb to between 2014 and 2017). With respect to the entire study: Template switching captured roughly one uniquely barcoded TCR beta cDNA molecule per two T cells in model experiments. To track age-related changes in TCR beta repertoire diversity, the study relied on deep sequencing normalized with unique cDNA molecular identifiers. Donors were grouped into four age groups: young (average roughly 16 years), middle-aged (less than 40), aged (approximately 58) and long-lived (approximately 81). To avoid experimental bias, donors of different ages were randomly spread across the sequencing lanes. Using the same blood draw, the study looked at two additional independent replicas of 1 million unique cDNA reads for two donors, one aged 18 to 30 and the other aged 80 or older. Study-wide findings and limitations: The percentage of naive T cells measured by flow cytometry correlated strongly with observed TCR beta diversity. Because donor CMV infection status was unknown, age-related changes in expanded clonotypes were potentially confounded. Compared with the aged group, more naive CD4+ T cells, fewer expanded clones and increased TCR diversity were shown by the long-lived group, suggesting age selection. Since profiling was done on bulk unsorted PBMCs, naive and antigen-experienced compartments could not be conclusively compared. As age increased, observed TCR beta diversity per million T cells dropped in a roughly linear way, and a significant reduction was already evident by age around 41. Estimates of total diversity from one million sequenced T cells were regarded as lower bounds and underestimates.

To prepare the library, 5' RACE was applied. Sequencing used an Illumina HiSeq 2500. A second PCR of about 7 to 12 cycles was performed with a sample-barcoded 5' primer and a J-beta primer mix. A unique molecular identifier was introduced onto each TCR beta cDNA molecule by a template-switch 5' adaptor carrying 12 random nucleotides. At least 2.5 million CDR3-containing paired-end reads were obtained from each sample. First-strand cDNA was synthesized from all RNA with the Mint cDNA synthesis kit, primed by a TRBC-specific oligonucleotide. All cDNA was treated with uracil-DNA glycosylase and then went through a first 18-cycle PCR with the universal primers M1SS and BC2_uni_R. In the authors' own workflow: Normalization of each sample was performed by random selection of 1 million high-quality reads, each carrying a distinct molecular identifier. Instead of being binned into consensus sequences, reads that shared molecular identifiers were thrown out. CDR3 identification, clonotype clustering and error correction used MiTCR with a Q25 quality threshold and the strictest error-elimination algorithm. Lower-bound total TCR beta diversity was estimated with a nonparametric unseen species model using Euler transformation. TCRdb reworked the public reads: Q25 trimming with fastp, MiXCR clone assembly, productive beta chains retained. Each record represents a unique CDR3 protein, reported with the most common genes and DNA among its rows. These V and J calls rely on TCRdb rather than the paper's analysis. Recorded for this sample are hundreds of thousands of distinct CDR3 sequences; less than 60% of them occurred a single time. 15% to 20% of the sample lies in the top ten.

Donors were 39 systemically healthy Caucasian individuals from Russia aged 6 to 90 years. Approximately 10 milliliters of peripheral blood were collected from each donor into EDTA-treated Vacutainer tubes. Ficoll-Paque density-gradient centrifugation was used to isolate PBMCs, with at least 6.5 million per sample. Trizol reagent was used to extract total RNA from PBMCs, with at least 5.5 micrograms per sample. Naive CD45RAhigh/CD27high T cell percentages were measured by flow cytometry on a PBMC aliquot from every donor. CDR1 and CDR2 (MGHRA, YSYEKL) derive from the germline V gene. A distance of 12 bases separates the germline ends of V and J, which lose 3 bases and 6 bases respectively. The CDR3, from cysteine to phenylalanine, totals 13 residues. CDR3 DNA only is kept here, 39 bases in frame from base 1. This clonotype was detected a few times. Its specific antigen is unknown. No base quality values were provided; no much bigger clone lies one nucleotide off.

Material for sequencing was blood. The receptor chain draws on TRBV4-1 and TRBJ2-7; possibly the D gene is TRBD2, per 5 matching bases. The TCR comes from an elderly man in good health. The nucleotide sequence reads as follows: TGCGCCAGCAGCCAGGGGAGACGGGGCGAGCAGTACTTC. This translates into CASSQGRRGEQYF.